The 23 T cell receptor beta chains listed next were all sequenced from one sample in a study of shared clonotypes between healthy human individuals. Measured with immunoSEQ multiplex PCR; TCRdb has only the in-frame clones, and not every one. This table holds millions of clones, approximately 94% found once. The naive CD8 subset, CD45RO-negative cells positively selected for CCR7, excluded terminally differentiated effector memory CD45RA+ cells. Sequenced: naive CD8+ T cells sorted from blood. All receptors derive from a man younger than 35 in good health.

The chain links TRBV27 to TRBJ2-7, with D possibly being TRBD2 (5 bases). Germline-derived CDR1 and CDR2 are MNHEY and SMNVEV (reference sequence). The CDR3 totals 15 residues. V was trimmed by 2 bases and J by 0 bases, leaving 11 bases between them. The CDR3 sequence: CASSLQDGISYEQYF. The CDR3 DNA sequence: TGTGCCAGCAGTTTACAAGACGGGATCTCCTACGAGCAGTACTTC.

V and J are TRBV4-1 and TRBJ1-2; 8 nucleotides line up with TRBD1. Germline V gene sequence: CDR1 MGHRA, CDR2 YSYEKL. The V segment lost 5 bases and the J segment 8 bases; nucleotides outside the gene matches: 13. The CDR3 consists of 15 residues. CDR3 amino acids: CASSALTGGGGGYTF. The CDR3, as DNA: TGCGCCAGCAGCGCCCTTACAGGGGGAGGTGGCGGCTACACCTTC.

This chain connects TRBV9 to TRBJ1-3, with D perhaps matching TRBD1 (5 bases). Germline CDR1 is SGDLS and CDR2 is YYNGEE. This CDR3 comprises 15 residues. The germline V and J ends were trimmed by 2 bases and 4 bases, with 13 bases remaining between them. The CDR3 DNA sequence: TGTGCCAGCAGCGTCTCACAAGGGGTCGGAAACACCATATATTTT. Translating gives CASSVSQGVGNTIYF.

The rearrangement links TRBV7-9 to TRBJ2-5; no clear D. CDR1 is SEHNR, CDR2 FQNEAQ, per germline (reference sequence). The CDR3 spans 16 residues. Trimming stripped 1 base from V and 4 bases from J, with 16 bases between. The chain's CDR3 is CASSLDQRSPRETQYF. The CDR3 DNA reads as TGTGCCAGCAGCTTAGATCAGAGGTCCCCCCGAGAGACCCAGTACTTC.

The chain couples TRBV4-1 to TRBJ1-2, with 8 bases aligning to TRBD1. The CDR3 is made up of 16 amino acids. The V gene's germline CDR1 is MGHRA and CDR2 YSYEKL. V lost 4 bases to trimming and J lost 4 bases; unmatched junction nucleotides: 11. CDR3 protein: CASSPVLDRGFYGYTF. CDR3 nucleotide sequence: TGCGCCAGCAGCCCCGTTCTCGACAGGGGTTTCTATGGCTACACCTTC.

The rearrangement uses TRBV5-1 and TRBJ1-1; possible D gene TRBD1, 6 bases. Germline values: CDR1 SGHRS, CDR2 YFSETQ. CDR3 size: 13 residues. V was shortened by 5 bases and J by 6 bases, with 14 bases between the two germline ends. The CDR3 sequence: CASRVGGGSEAFF. The CDR3 DNA reads as TGCGCCAGCAGGGTTGGGGGCGGATCTGAAGCTTTCTTT.

The CDR3 DNA sequence: TGTGCCAGCAGTTTAGGGCCCGGGACAGGGGAAACCTACGAGCAGTACTTC. This codes for CASSLGPGTGETYEQYF. The chain links TRBV27 to TRBJ2-7, with 10 bases fitting TRBD1. Looked up from germline, CDR1 is MNHEY and CDR2 is SMNVEV (reference sequence). The CDR3 covers 17 residues. After removal of 2 bases from V and 2 bases from J, the junction contained 9 bases not matched to a gene.

The chain joins TRBV27 to TRBJ2-2; D perhaps matches TRBD2 (5 bases). Germline-derived CDR1 and CDR2 are MNHEY and SMNVEV (reference sequence). Trimming took off 3 bases at V and 6 bases at J, with 11 bases between the two ends. This CDR3 comprises 14 residues. The CDR3 DNA reads TGTGCCAGCAGTTTCTCTAGCCCTCCCGGGGAGCTGTTTTTT. Protein: CASSFSSPPGELFF.

V usage is TRBV11-3 and J usage is TRBJ2-2, with D hard to call. This CDR3 is built from 14 residues. V gave up 4 bases and J gave up 1 base, with 7 bases separating them. Germline V gene lookup returns CDR1 SGHNT and CDR2 YENEEA. The CDR3: CASSWDLNTGELFF. CDR3 nucleotide sequence: TGTGCCAGCAGCTGGGATCTGAACACCGGGGAGCTGTTTTTT.

The rearrangement joins TRBV5-6 to TRBJ2-1, with TRBD1 matching over 8 bases. This CDR3 has 16 residues. Germline CDR1 SGHDT, CDR2 YYEEEE. Trimming at V came to 6 bases and at J to 8 bases, leaving 16 bases not matched to a gene. The CDR3 loop is CASTLSRTGLADEQFF. The CDR3 coding sequence is TGTGCCAGCACCCTATCCAGGACAGGGCTAGCCGATGAGCAGTTCTTC.

The chain carries TRBV13 and TRBJ2-3; 10 bases line up with TRBD2. J lost 1 base, V lost 2 bases, and 3 bases had no gene match. CDR1 is PRHDT, CDR2 FYEKMQ, per germline (reference sequence). CDR3 length: 16 amino acids. The DNA for the CDR3 is TGTGCCAGCAGCTTACAAGGACTAGCGGGCACAGATACGCAGTATTTT. Its protein is CASSLQGLAGTDTQYF.

The count of this clone is one. This chain links TRBV13 with TRBJ1-1, with no clear D. Trimming removed 5 bases from V and 1 base from J, with 8 bases in between. The CDR3 has 13 residues. The germline gives CDR1 PRHDT, CDR2 FYEKMQ (reference sequence). CDR3 bases: TGTGCCAGCAGCCACGGACCGAACACTGAAGCTTTCTTT. This translates into CASSHGPNTEAFF.

The rearrangement uses TRBV4-1 and TRBJ2-1; D gene unclear. In germline, CDR1 is MGHRA, CDR2 YSYEKL. The CDR3 runs 17 residues. Trimming pared 1 base from V and 2 bases from J, leaving 15 bases between. Here the CDR3 DNA reads TGCGCCAGCAGCCAAGCTCAGGCCGTTGGTCCCTACAATGAGCAGTTCTTC. Translated, it gives CASSQAQAVGPYNEQFF.

The CDR3 DNA is TGTGCCAGCAGCCCTAGCGGGACCCCTTACGAGCAGTACTTC. The encoded protein is CASSPSGTPYEQYF. The rearrangement uses TRBV6-5 and TRBJ2-7; 9 bases are shared with TRBD2. Germline V lookup: CDR1 MNHEY, CDR2 SVGAGI. The CDR3 sequence is 14 residues long. V lost 6 bases and J lost 4; bases outside the gene matches: 7.

CDR3 coding DNA: TGTGCCAGCAGTACGGACTTAATGAACACTGAAGCTTTCTTT. This translates into CASSTDLMNTEAFF. The rearrangement uses TRBV5-8 and TRBJ1-1; D gene unclear. The germline CDR1 and CDR2 sequences are SGHTS and YDEGEE. This CDR3 is built from 14 residues. The germline V and J ends were trimmed by 5 bases and 0 bases, with 11 bases remaining between them.

The DNA of the CDR3 is TGTGCCAGCAGCTTAGACCCGTTCTACGAGCAGTACTTC. It is translated as CASSLDPFYEQYF. This chain links TRBV11-2 with TRBJ2-7; no clear D. The CDR3 has 13 amino acids. From germline, CDR1 is SGHAT and CDR2 FQNNGV. Trimming removed 0 bases at V and 3 bases at J, with 6 bases between.

Points on this clone: Other DNA variants within this sample encode the same CDR3. The chain links TRBV29-1 to TRBJ2-7; 7 bases map to TRBD2. Germline CDR1 reads SQVTM; CDR2 reads ANQGSEA. The CDR3 runs 11 residues. The ends lost 7 bases at V and 2 bases at J; junction bases unmatched: 2. The CDR3 DNA is TGCAGCGCCAGCGGGGCCTACGAGCAGTACTTC. This sequence encodes CSASGAYEQYF.

V is TRBV13 and J is TRBJ1-6; possibly TRBD1 for D (6 bases). This CDR3 is built from 13 residues. Germline V gene sequence: CDR1 PRHDT, CDR2 FYEKMQ (reference sequence). The V end was cut by 8 bases, the J end by 8 bases, with 13 bases between. This CDR3 is CASRQESDSPLHF. The CDR3 region has the DNA TGTGCCAGCCGACAGGAGTCGGATTCACCCCTCCACTTT.

The V and J genes are TRBV30 and TRBJ2-5, with D perhaps TRBD1 or TRBD2 (5 bases each). V was cut by 4 bases and J by 5 bases, with 20 bases left in between. CDR3 length: 15 amino acids. Germline CDR1 reads GTSNPN; CDR2 reads SVGIG (reference sequence). CDR3 bases: TGTGCCTGGACTGGACCTGGGGGTCCCGAGGAGACCCAGTACTTC. This gives the protein CAWTGPGGPEETQYF.

V usage is TRBV29-1 and J usage is TRBJ1-5; TRBD1 matches 9 bases. CDR1 is SQVTM, CDR2 ANQGSEA, per germline. V trimming: 8 bases; J trimming: 7 bases; junction bases outside the gene matches: 15. This CDR3 has 15 residues. The chain's CDR3 is CSLDRDRAFGQPQHF. The CDR3 DNA follows: TGCAGCCTCGATCGGGACAGGGCGTTCGGGCAGCCCCAGCATTTT.

The J gene is TRBJ2-3, the V gene TRBV7-9; TRBD2 agrees at 11 bases. Germline values: CDR1 SEHNR, CDR2 FQNEAQ (reference sequence). This CDR3 is 16 amino acids long. With V trimmed by 4 bases and J by 4 bases, 7 bases remained unmatched. The CDR3 is CASSSVVLAGADTQYF. CDR3 sequence (DNA): TGTGCCAGCAGCTCGGTAGTACTAGCGGGAGCAGATACGCAGTATTTT.

The V and J genes are TRBV13 and TRBJ2-7, with TRBD2 identical over 8 bases. CDR1 and CDR2 from the germline V gene are PRHDT and FYEKMQ (reference sequence). The length of the CDR3 is 15 residues. Unmatched junction bases numbered 6, after V lost 5 bases and J lost 0 bases. The chain's CDR3 is CASSEYSGASYEQYF. Written as DNA, the CDR3 is TGTGCCAGCAGCGAGTATAGCGGGGCCTCCTACGAGCAGTACTTC.

Comments on this clone: Other DNA sequences of this sample code for an identical CDR3. This chain links TRBV28 with TRBJ2-5; 8 nucleotides match TRBD1. Germline-derived CDR1 and CDR2 are MDHEN and SYDVKM. The length of the CDR3 is 17 residues. Trimming removed 2 bases from V and 4 bases from J; junction bases left unmatched: 12. The CDR3 here is CASSLTGRQGAGETQYF. The CDR3, as DNA: TGTGCCAGCAGTTTAACCGGGCGTCAGGGGGCCGGAGAGACCCAGTACTTC. The full variable domain, rest sourced from reference TRBV28 and TRBJ2-5, is DVKVTQSSRYLVKRTGEKVFLECVQDMDHENMFWYRQDPGLGLRLIYFSYDVKMKEKGDIPEGYSVSREKKERFSLILESASTNQTSMYLCASSLTGRQGAGETQYFGPGTRLLVL.